Presented here are 18 T cell receptor beta chains from one specimen sequenced in a study of post-analysis software for immune sequencing data. Overall study results and limits: The study found TRBV5-6, TRBV5-1 and TRBV20-1 among 5 or 6 TRBV segments more frequent in patients than controls.

Their antigens remain unidentified. Unique molecular identifiers were built into the TCR beta cDNA libraries. A single record per CDR3 protein comes from TCRdb applying MiXCR to the PCR reads. The repertoire includes approximately 730,000 distinct CDR3 sequences, around 45% of them detected once, and 4.9% sits in the top ten. Sequences were obtained from blood. These receptors all stem from a girl aged 5-17 years with multiple sclerosis.

The rearrangement links TRBV28 to TRBJ1-2; no firm D call. V lost 11 bases and J 4 bases, leaving 17 bases between the germline ends. The length of the CDR3 is 13 residues. Germline V gene lookup returns CDR1 MDHEN and CDR2 SYDVKM. CDR3 DNA: TGTGCCGGCGTTTTGGGTTACGGCTATGGCTACACCTTC. It codes for CAGVLGYGYGYTF.

This clonotype was detected a few times. J is TRBJ1-2 and V is TRBV20-1; TRBD1 is a possible D gene (5 bases). The CDR3 contains 14 residues. The germline V and J ends were trimmed by 0 bases and 5 bases, with 13 bases remaining between them. CDR1 and CDR2 from the germline V gene are DFQATT and SNEGSKA (reference sequence). In nucleotides, the CDR3 is TGCAGTGCTAGAGATGGAGCGACAGCGTATGGCTACACCTTC. Its protein product is CSARDGATAYGYTF.

The genes are TRBV6-4 and TRBJ2-1; either TRBD1 or TRBD2 may fit D (5 bases each). Trimming stripped 6 bases from V and 3 bases from J, with 15 bases between. The CDR3 runs 15 residues. From germline, CDR1 is MRHNA and CDR2 SNTAGT. The CDR3 loop is CASSVGEGIYNEQFF. In DNA, the CDR3 is TGTGCCAGCAGCGTCGGTGAGGGGATCTACAATGAGCAGTTCTTC.

The chain uses TRBV6-2 or TRBV6-3 and TRBJ2-1, with D hard to call. V was shortened by 6 bases and J by 8 bases, with 20 bases between the two germline ends. This CDR3 spans 15 amino acids. CDR1 MNHEY and CDR2 SVGEGT come from the germline V gene. CDR3 amino acids: CASSPSSGKVDEQFF. The CDR3 coding sequence is TGTGCCAGCAGCCCTTCTAGTGGGAAGGTGGATGAGCAGTTCTTC.

The chain has TRBV4-3 and TRBJ1-2; tentatively, D is TRBD1 (5 bases). In germline, CDR1 is LGHNA, CDR2 YSLEER. The CDR3 runs 15 residues. V dropped 4 bases and J dropped 8 bases, with 20 bases sitting between them. The DNA of the CDR3 is TGCGCCAGCAGCCCCCGCGGGACGGAACTCTGGGGCTACACCTTC. It yields the protein CASSPRGTELWGYTF.

The chain recombines TRBV4-1 with TRBJ2-7; D unresolved. Trimming left V 1 base short and J 2 bases short, with 18 bases between. The CDR3 is 17 residues long. The germline V gene has CDR1 MGHRA and CDR2 YSYEKL. The CDR3 here is CASSQAAEAPRPYEQYF. The DNA of the CDR3 is TGCGCCAGCAGCCAAGCGGCGGAAGCCCCTAGGCCCTACGAGCAGTACTTC.

This chain links TRBV4-3 with TRBJ2-6; 9 bases agree with TRBD2. CDR3 length: 18 residues. Germline loops: CDR1 LGHNA, CDR2 YSLEER. The trim removed 0 bases at V and 2 bases at J, leaving 5 bases unmatched. The chain's CDR3 is CASSQDASGTAGANVLTF. CDR3 nucleotides: TGCGCCAGCAGCCAAGATGCTAGCGGGACTGCTGGGGCCAACGTCCTGACTTTC.

The chain joins TRBV12-3 or TRBV12-4 to TRBJ1-1, with D uncertain. V gave up 1 base and J gave up 0 bases, with 12 bases separating them. This CDR3 is built from 16 residues. CDR3 loop: CASSLGVGKLNTEAFF. The CDR3 coding sequence is TGTGCCAGCAGTTTAGGAGTCGGCAAGTTGAACACTGAAGCTTTCTTT.

This clonotype was counted only a few times. The chain is built from TRBV6-2 or TRBV6-3 and TRBJ2-5, with D possibly TRBD2 on 5 matching bases. The closer fit of TRBJ2-7 to the DNA end suggests the J call may be wrong. Germline CDR1 MNHEY, CDR2 SVGEGT. This CDR3 has 14 amino acids. For the CDR3, the DNA is TGTGCCAGCAGTTACTTGTGGGGAGCTTTCGAGCAGTACTTC. This encodes CASSYLWGAFEQYF.

This clonotype turned up a few times. The chain links TRBV7-9 to TRBJ1-6; D ambiguous. The CDR3 consists of 15 residues. Deletions cut 6 bases from V and 0 bases from J, with 9 bases between. The germline V gene has CDR1 SEHNR and CDR2 FQNEAQ (reference sequence). The CDR3 protein is CASRSGSSYNSPLHF. The DNA for the CDR3 is TGTGCCAGCAGGAGTGGGAGCTCCTATAATTCACCCCTCCACTTT. Looking up the rest from reference TRBV7-9 and TRBJ1-6 gives the full variable domain: DTGVSQNPRHKITKRGQNVTFRCDPISEHNRLYWYRQTLGQGPEFLTYFQNEAQLEKSRLLSDRFSAERPKGSFSTLEIQRTEQGDSAMYLCASRSGSSYNSPLHFGNGTRLTVT.

This clonotype was seen a few times. The chain uses TRBV5-1 and TRBJ2-7; D possibly matches TRBD1 or TRBD2 (5 bases each). Germline CDR1 reads SGHRS; CDR2 reads YFSETQ. The ends were cut back, 0 bases at V and 5 bases at J, with 24 bases in the middle. This CDR3 has 18 amino acids. The CDR3 coding sequence is TGCGCCAGCAGCTTGGCCGTCCAATTCGGGACGGTTCTGCACGAGCAGTACTTC. Protein product: CASSLAVQFGTVLHEQYF. The complete variable domain, with remaining parts taken from reference TRBV5-1 and TRBJ2-7, reads KAGVTQTPRYLIKTRGQQVTLSCSPISGHRSVSWYQQTPGQGLQFLFEYFSETQRNKGNFPGRFSGRQFSNSRSEMNVSTLELGDSALYLCASSLAVQFGTVLHEQYFGPGTRLTVT.

V and J are TRBV11-3 and TRBJ2-1; D perhaps matches TRBD1 (6 bases). V lost 5 bases and J 7 bases, leaving 12 bases between the germline ends. This CDR3 has 13 amino acids. Germline V gives CDR1 SGHNT, CDR2 YENEEA. The CDR3 sequence is CASSQGQPNEQFF. CDR3 nucleotides: TGTGCCAGCAGCCAGGGGCAACCTAATGAGCAGTTCTTC.

This clonotype was seen only a few times. V gene TRBV7-9 combines with J gene TRBJ2-7; the D gene is possibly TRBD1 (6 bases). The DNA end is more similar to TRBJ2-5, so the J call may be wrong. Germline-derived CDR1 and CDR2 are SEHNR and FQNEAQ (reference sequence). The CDR3 sequence is 14 residues long. The CDR3 here is CASSSQTGTETQYF. Written as DNA, the CDR3 is TGTGCCAGCAGCTCCCAAACAGGGACGGAGACCCAGTACTTC.

This sequence joins TRBV10-3 and TRBJ2-5; the D gene is possibly TRBD2 (6 bases). The better agreement between TRBJ2-7 and the DNA end casts doubt on the J call. Germline loops: CDR1 ENHRY, CDR2 SYGVKD. The CDR3 runs to 14 residues. This chain's CDR3 is CAISEYGTSYEQYF. The CDR3, as DNA: TGTGCCATCAGTGAGTACGGGACTTCCTACGAGCAGTACTTC.

V and J are TRBV20-1 and TRBJ2-7; D gene unclear. The CDR3 contains 13 residues. Trimming removed 6 bases from V and 7 bases from J, with 19 bases in between. The germline gives CDR1 DFQATT, CDR2 SNEGSKA (reference sequence). CDR3 loop: CSAGRAPRVEQYF. CDR3 nucleotide sequence: TGCAGTGCGGGCCGGGCCCCTCGGGTAGAGCAGTACTTC.

V gene TRBV6-5 combines with J gene TRBJ2-3, with D unresolved. The CDR3 loop spans 13 amino acids. The V gene's germline CDR1 is MNHEY and CDR2 SVGAGI. With 4 bases removed from V and 0 bases from J, the gap between germline ends came to 5 bases. CDR3 region: CASSFYSTDTQYF. In DNA form, the CDR3 reads TGTGCCAGCAGTTTTTACAGCACAGATACGCAGTATTTT.

The chain combines TRBV24-1 with TRBJ2-3; 11 bases are a match to TRBD2. Unmatched junction bases numbered 13, after V lost 4 bases and J lost 2 bases. CDR1 is KGHDR and CDR2 is SFDVKD in the germline V gene. The CDR3 contains 19 residues. CDR3 sequence reads: CATSELGGTSGSSTDTQYF. DNA of the CDR3: TGTGCCACCAGTGAACTGGGGGGGACTAGCGGATCGTCCACAGATACGCAGTATTTT.

This clonotype came up once. The V gene is TRBV20-1, the J gene TRBJ2-1, with TRBD2 matching over 12 bases. This CDR3 has 14 residues. The J segment lost 9 bases and the V segment lost 0 bases, leaving 3 bases of the junction unmatched. Germline-derived CDR1 and CDR2 are DFQATT and SNEGSKA (reference sequence). CDR3 residues: CSARDPSGRGEQFF. The CDR3 DNA sequence: TGCAGTGCTAGAGACCCTAGCGGGAGGGGTGAGCAGTTCTTC.